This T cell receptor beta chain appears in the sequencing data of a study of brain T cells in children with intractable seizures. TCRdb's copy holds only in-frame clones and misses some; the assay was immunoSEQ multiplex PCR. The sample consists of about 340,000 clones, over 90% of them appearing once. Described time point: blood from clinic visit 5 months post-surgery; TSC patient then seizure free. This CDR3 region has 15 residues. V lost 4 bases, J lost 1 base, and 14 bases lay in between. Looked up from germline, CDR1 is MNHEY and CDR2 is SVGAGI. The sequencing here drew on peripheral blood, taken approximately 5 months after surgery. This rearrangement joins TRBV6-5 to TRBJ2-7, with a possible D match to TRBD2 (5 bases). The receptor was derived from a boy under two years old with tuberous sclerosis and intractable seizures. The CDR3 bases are TGTGCCAGCAGTTTGAAACTAGACGGGTCCTACGAGCAGTACTTC. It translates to CASSLKLDGSYEQYF.